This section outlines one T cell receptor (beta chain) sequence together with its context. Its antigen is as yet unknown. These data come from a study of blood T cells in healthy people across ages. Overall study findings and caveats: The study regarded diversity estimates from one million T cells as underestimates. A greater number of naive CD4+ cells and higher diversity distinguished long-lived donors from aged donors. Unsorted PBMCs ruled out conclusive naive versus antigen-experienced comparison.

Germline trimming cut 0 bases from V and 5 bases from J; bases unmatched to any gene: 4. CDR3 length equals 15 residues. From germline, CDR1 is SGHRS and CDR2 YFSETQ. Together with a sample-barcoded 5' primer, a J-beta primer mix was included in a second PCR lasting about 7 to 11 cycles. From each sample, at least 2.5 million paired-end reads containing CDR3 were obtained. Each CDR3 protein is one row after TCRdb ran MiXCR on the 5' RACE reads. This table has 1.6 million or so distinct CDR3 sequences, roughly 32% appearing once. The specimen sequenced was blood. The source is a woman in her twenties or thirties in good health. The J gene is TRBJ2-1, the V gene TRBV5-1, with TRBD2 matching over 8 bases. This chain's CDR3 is CASSLDGGANNEQFF. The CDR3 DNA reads TGCGCCAGCAGCTTGGACGGGGGGGCCAACAATGAGCAGTTCTTC.